The present T cell receptor (beta chain) was sequenced within a study of cytomegalovirus exposure and HLA in healthy donors. Study summary: Prior work identified 95 million to 120 million unique TCR beta sequences in about 179 million T cells. Study findings and constraints: TCR beta V segments were, for the most part, productive about 87% or about 30% of the time in an earlier analysis.

Primers included in the PCR were 60 Vbeta and 13 Jbeta primers. Assay used: immunoSEQ multiplex PCR; TCRdb lists only in-frame clones, some missing. Among about 120,000 clones listed, approximately 81% were seen once. Comments on this clone: What it binds is unknown.

Germline V gene lookup returns CDR1 SNHLY and CDR2 FYNNEI. This CDR3 contains 15 residues. The V and J ends lost 6 bases and 4 bases respectively, with 13 bases between them. The rearrangement uses TRBV2 and TRBJ2-6; possibly TRBD1 for D (5 bases). Sequenced input: PBMCs. The receptor was isolated from a man in his late teens or twenties in good health and CMV-seropositive. The CDR3: CASSREGSGANVLTF. The CDR3 coding sequence is TGTGCCAGCAGCAGGGAAGGTTCAGGGGCCAACGTCCTGACTTTC.